One T cell receptor beta chain is described in this entry. This sample was taken from a study of T cells in localized non-small cell lung cancer. The data were produced by immunoSEQ multiplex PCR, yet TCRdb's version contains in-frame clones alone and is incomplete. The sample includes about 35,000 clones, around 93% of them seen just once. With 4 bases clipped from V and 6 bases from J, the junction kept 12 bases outside the gene matches. CDR1 and CDR2 from the germline V gene are SGHNT and YYREEE (reference sequence). There are 16 residues in the CDR3. The specimen was peripheral blood mononuclear cells, collected before any cancer treatment. The chain is built from TRBV5-4 and TRBJ2-2; 7 nucleotides align to TRBD1. This receptor was taken from a female donor at least 60 years old with stage II lung adenocarcinoma. The CDR3 nucleotides read TGTGCCAGCAGCACGGGACAGCCGAGATTTTCCGGGGAGCTGTTTTTT. This codes for CASSTGQPRFSGELFF.